The T cell receptor (beta chain) described here comes from a study of blood T cell repertoires in COVID-19. Study-wide context: Acute and convalescent COVID-19 samples came from the United States, Italy and Spain.

Methods used by the authors: The assay estimated nucleated cells by amplifying reference gene primers. Sequencing used immunoSEQ multiplex PCR; TCRdb keeps in-frame clones, though not all of them. That table furnishes V, J and clone size, whereas the DNA furnished D and trimming. This sample has about 210,000 clones, with about 88% found just once. Participant age was roughly 18 to 90 years, and participants resided in about two dozen US areas. In assigning cohorts, the study relied on participant-reported clinical history. The V and J ends lost 7 bases and 4 bases respectively, with 20 bases between them. CDR3 size: 15 residues. Germline CDR1 is SGDLS and CDR2 is YYNGEE.

The chain is built from TRBV9 and TRBJ1-2, with a weak D call TRBD1 (5 bases). This TCR was recovered from a woman under 40 who had been exposed to COVID-19. The sample was PBMCs or T cells enriched from blood (not recorded which). CDR3 protein: CASGRDGGASYGYTF. DNA of the CDR3: TGTGCCAGCGGACGGGACGGAGGGGCTAGCTATGGCTACACCTTC.